This is a list of T cell receptor beta chains from one sample in a study of cytomegalovirus exposure and HLA in healthy donors. Produced via immunoSEQ multiplex PCR; TCRdb's table is partial and in-frame only. The table includes approximately 220,000 clones, roughly 83% detected once. Specimen: PBMCs. Every receptor here comes from a girl aged 5-17 years in good health and CMV-seronegative. CDR3s include the opening cysteine and the closing phenylalanine or tryptophan. The D gene is left open where the match is weak. Size is omitted from some rows. Given values are once, few, many or a class for expanded clones.

cdr3_aa: CASRETGGGTQYF
cdr3_nt: TGTGCCAGCAGAGAAACCGGGGGTGGGACGCAGTATTTT
v_call: TRBV2
cdr3_length: 13
j_call: TRBJ2-3
d_call: NA
clone_size: once

cdr3_aa: CATSARLAGGHEQFF
cdr3_nt: TGTGCCACCAGCGCCCGACTAGCGGGAGGGCATGAGCAGTTCTTC
v_call: TRBV15
cdr3_length: 15
j_call: TRBJ2-1
d_call: TRBD2
clone_size: NA

cdr3_aa: CAWTPGAWETQYF
cdr3_nt: TGTGCCTGGACTCCGGGAGCGTGGGAGACCCAGTACTTC
v_call: TRBV30
cdr3_length: 13
j_call: TRBJ2-5
d_call: NA
clone_size: NA

cdr3_aa: CASSLRQGANEQYF
cdr3_nt: TGCGCCAGCAGCTTACGTCAGGGGGCCAACGAGCAGTACTTC
v_call: TRBV5-1
cdr3_length: 14
j_call: TRBJ2-7
d_call: TRBD1
clone_size: NA

cdr3_aa: CAWSAWTGPNEQFF
cdr3_nt: TGTGCCTGGAGTGCCTGGACAGGGCCCAATGAGCAGTTCTTC
v_call: TRBV30
cdr3_length: 14
j_call: TRBJ2-1
d_call: TRBD1
clone_size: once

cdr3_aa: CASSYAGGRRETQYF
cdr3_nt: TGTGCCAGCAGTTACGCGGGAGGTCGAAGAGAGACCCAGTACTTC
v_call: TRBV27
cdr3_length: 15
j_call: TRBJ2-5
d_call: TRBD2
clone_size: NA

cdr3_aa: CASSVDARSPLHF
cdr3_nt: TGTGCCAGCAGCGTAGACGCTCGGTCACCCCTCCACTTT
v_call: TRBV9
cdr3_length: 13
j_call: TRBJ1-6
d_call: NA
clone_size: NA

cdr3_aa: CASSRGLTGELFF
cdr3_nt: TGTGCCAGCAGCCGGGGCCTCACCGGGGAGCTGTTTTTT
v_call: TRBV14
cdr3_length: 13
j_call: TRBJ2-2
d_call: NA
clone_size: NA

cdr3_aa: CASTSGQGFFNYGYTF
cdr3_nt: TGTGCCAGCACCTCGGGACAGGGGTTTTTCAACTATGGCTACACCTTC
v_call: TRBV2
cdr3_length: 16
j_call: TRBJ1-2
d_call: TRBD1
clone_size: NA

cdr3_aa: CASSRQANTEAFF
cdr3_nt: TGTGCCAGCAGTCGTCAGGCGAACACTGAAGCTTTCTTT
v_call: TRBV6-6
cdr3_length: 13
j_call: TRBJ1-1
d_call: NA
clone_size: NA

cdr3_aa: CASSSKQGSGETQYF
cdr3_nt: TGTGCCAGCAGCTCAAAACAGGGCTCAGGGGAGACCCAGTACTTC
v_call: TRBV5-4
cdr3_length: 15
j_call: TRBJ2-5
d_call: NA
clone_size: NA

cdr3_aa: CASSGITGTEEGYTF
cdr3_nt: TGTGCCAGCAGTGGAATAACCGGGACAGAGGAAGGCTACACCTTC
v_call: TRBV2
cdr3_length: 15
j_call: TRBJ1-2
d_call: TRBD1
clone_size: NA

cdr3_aa: CASSGGVAYSNQPQHF
cdr3_nt: TGTGCCAGTAGTGGGGGGGTAGCTTATAGCAATCAGCCCCAGCATTTT
v_call: TRBV19
cdr3_length: 16
j_call: TRBJ1-5
d_call: NA
clone_size: NA

cdr3_aa: CASSSGQGAGGYTF
cdr3_nt: NA
v_call: TRBV2
cdr3_length: 14
j_call: TRBJ1-2
d_call: NA
clone_size: NA

cdr3_aa: CASSSLPGFSYEQYF
cdr3_nt: TGTGCCAGCAGCTCCTTACCCGGGTTCTCCTACGAGCAGTACTTC
v_call: TRBV7-2
cdr3_length: 15
j_call: TRBJ2-7
d_call: NA
clone_size: NA

cdr3_aa: CASSYGQFSNQPQHF
cdr3_nt: TGTGCCAGCAGTTACGGACAGTTTAGCAATCAGCCCCAGCATTTT
v_call: TRBV6-5
cdr3_length: 15
j_call: TRBJ1-5
d_call: NA
clone_size: NA

cdr3_aa: CASKFRAGVAYEQYF
cdr3_nt: TGTGCCAGCAAGTTTCGAGCGGGCGTCGCCTACGAGCAGTACTTC
v_call: TRBV13
cdr3_length: 15
j_call: TRBJ2-7
d_call: NA
clone_size: NA

cdr3_aa: CASSLGARVGETQYF
cdr3_nt: TGTGCCAGCAGCTTAGGCGCCAGGGTCGGCGAGACCCAGTACTTC
v_call: TRBV7-8
cdr3_length: 15
j_call: TRBJ2-5
d_call: NA
clone_size: NA

cdr3_aa: CASSREGGSYNEQFF
cdr3_nt: TGTGCCAGCTCGAGGGAGGGGGGCTCCTACAATGAGCAGTTCTTC
v_call: TRBV6-4
cdr3_length: 15
j_call: TRBJ2-1
d_call: NA
clone_size: NA

cdr3_aa: CSAEGYTEAFF
cdr3_nt: TGCAGTGCCGAGGGTTATACTGAAGCTTTCTTT
v_call: TRBV20-1
cdr3_length: 11
j_call: TRBJ1-1
d_call: NA
clone_size: NA

cdr3_aa: CASSRGQGEETQYF
cdr3_nt: TGTGCCAGCAGCCGCGGACAGGGAGAAGAGACCCAGTACTTC
v_call: TRBV6-5
cdr3_length: 14
j_call: TRBJ2-5
d_call: TRBD1
clone_size: NA

cdr3_aa: CASSQGMGLDTQYF
cdr3_nt: TGCGCCAGCAGCCAAGGGATGGGCCTGGATACGCAGTATTTT
v_call: TRBV4-3
cdr3_length: 14
j_call: TRBJ2-3
d_call: NA
clone_size: few

cdr3_aa: CASSKAVYQETQYF
cdr3_nt: TGTGCCAGTAGTAAGGCGGTGTACCAAGAGACCCAGTACTTC
v_call: TRBV19
cdr3_length: 14
j_call: TRBJ2-5
d_call: NA
clone_size: NA

cdr3_aa: CSAVWGGLGKLFF
cdr3_nt: TGCAGCGCCGTGTGGGGCGGCCTGGGAAAACTGTTTTTT
v_call: TRBV29-1
cdr3_length: 13
j_call: TRBJ1-4
d_call: NA
clone_size: NA

cdr3_aa: CASSRTGYNEQFF
cdr3_nt: TGTGCCAGCAGCCGGACAGGTTACAATGAGCAGTTCTTC
v_call: TRBV7-9
cdr3_length: 13
j_call: TRBJ2-1
d_call: TRBD1
clone_size: NA

cdr3_aa: CASSSNRRGPNQPQHF
cdr3_nt: TGTGCCAGCAGTTCTAACCGCAGGGGGCCTAATCAGCCCCAGCATTTT
v_call: TRBV28
cdr3_length: 16
j_call: TRBJ1-5
d_call: TRBD1
clone_size: NA

cdr3_aa: CASGSGLSNIQYF
cdr3_nt: TGTGCCAGCGGGTCGGGACTTTCAAACATTCAGTACTTC
v_call: TRBV9
cdr3_length: 13
j_call: TRBJ2-4
d_call: NA
clone_size: NA

cdr3_aa: CASSWPGQGGNTIYF
cdr3_nt: TGTGCCAGCAGTTGGCCGGGACAGGGAGGAAACACCATATATTTT
v_call: TRBV28
cdr3_length: 15
j_call: TRBJ1-3
d_call: TRBD1
clone_size: NA

cdr3_aa: CASSPMGLSGQARSQYF
cdr3_nt: TGTGCCAGCAGCCCGATGGGTTTGTCGGGACAGGCCCGTTCCCAGTACTTC
v_call: TRBV11-2
cdr3_length: 17
j_call: TRBJ2-5
d_call: TRBD1
clone_size: NA

cdr3_aa: CASSVDWGPGYGYTF
cdr3_nt: TGTGCCAGCAGCGTAGACTGGGGGCCTGGTTATGGCTACACCTTC
v_call: TRBV9
cdr3_length: 15
j_call: TRBJ1-2
d_call: NA
clone_size: few

cdr3_aa: CASSYRTSGTGGQETQYF
cdr3_nt: TGTGCCAGCAGCTATAGAACCTCCGGGACAGGGGGGCAAGAGACCCAGTACTTC
v_call: TRBV5-6
cdr3_length: 18
j_call: TRBJ2-5
d_call: TRBD1
clone_size: NA

cdr3_aa: CASSFGTELGEAFF
cdr3_nt: TGTGCCAGCAGCTTCGGGACTGAGTTAGGTGAAGCTTTCTTT
v_call: TRBV5-4
cdr3_length: 14
j_call: TRBJ1-1
d_call: NA
clone_size: NA

cdr3_aa: CASSWGQSISTDTQYF
cdr3_nt: TGCGCCAGCAGCTGGGGACAGAGCATTAGCACAGATACGCAGTATTTT
v_call: TRBV5-1
cdr3_length: 16
j_call: TRBJ2-3
d_call: TRBD1
clone_size: NA

cdr3_aa: CASSQWTGVGETQYF
cdr3_nt: TGTGCCAGCAGCCAATGGACAGGGGTAGGAGAGACCCAGTACTTC
v_call: TRBV14
cdr3_length: 15
j_call: TRBJ2-5
d_call: TRBD1
clone_size: NA

cdr3_aa: CASSPGPAGNEQFF
cdr3_nt: TGTGCCAGTAGTCCGGGACCGGCGGGGAATGAGCAGTTCTTC
v_call: TRBV19
cdr3_length: 14
j_call: TRBJ2-1
d_call: NA
clone_size: NA

cdr3_aa: CASSLGQIYGYTF
cdr3_nt: TGTGCCAGCTCACTGGGACAGATCTATGGCTACACCTTC
v_call: TRBV18
cdr3_length: 13
j_call: TRBJ1-2
d_call: TRBD1
clone_size: NA

cdr3_aa: CASKRTVIEQYF
cdr3_nt: TGTGCCAGCAAGCGGACGGTGATCGAGCAGTACTTC
v_call: TRBV6-1
cdr3_length: 12
j_call: TRBJ2-7
d_call: NA
clone_size: few

cdr3_aa: CASSLYGGANVLTF
cdr3_nt: TGCGCCAGCAGCTTGTACGGTGGGGCCAACGTCCTGACTTTC
v_call: TRBV5-1
cdr3_length: 14
j_call: TRBJ2-6
d_call: NA
clone_size: NA

cdr3_aa: CSVRTGSNQPQHF
cdr3_nt: TGCAGCGTGAGGACAGGTAGCAATCAGCCCCAGCATTTT
v_call: TRBV29-1
cdr3_length: 13
j_call: TRBJ1-5
d_call: TRBD1
clone_size: NA

cdr3_aa: CASSQEDGRPRETQYF
cdr3_nt: TGCGCCAGCAGCCAAGAAGACGGGAGACCCCGGGAGACCCAGTACTTC
v_call: TRBV4-1
cdr3_length: 16
j_call: TRBJ2-5
d_call: NA
clone_size: NA

cdr3_aa: CASSMISGYNEQFF
cdr3_nt: TGTGCCAGTAGTATGATTAGCGGATACAATGAGCAGTTCTTC
v_call: TRBV19
cdr3_length: 14
j_call: TRBJ2-1
d_call: NA
clone_size: NA

cdr3_aa: CASRRTGTGAYEQYF
cdr3_nt: TGTGCCAGCAGGAGAACCGGGACAGGGGCCTACGAGCAGTACTTC
v_call: TRBV21-1
cdr3_length: 15
j_call: TRBJ2-7
d_call: NA
clone_size: NA

cdr3_aa: CARRNTTNGTLTGYTF
cdr3_nt: TGTGCCAGAAGAAATACCACAAACGGGACATTGACTGGCTACACCTTC
v_call: TRBV5-3
cdr3_length: 16
j_call: TRBJ1-2
d_call: NA
clone_size: once

cdr3_aa: CASSITGLAEINNEQFF
cdr3_nt: TGTGCCAGTAGTATTACCGGACTAGCGGAAATTAACAATGAGCAGTTCTTC
v_call: TRBV19
cdr3_length: 17
j_call: TRBJ2-1
d_call: TRBD2
clone_size: NA

cdr3_aa: CSVNTGGNYGYTF
cdr3_nt: TGCAGCGTTAATACCGGGGGAAACTATGGCTACACCTTC
v_call: TRBV29-1
cdr3_length: 13
j_call: TRBJ1-2
d_call: NA
clone_size: NA

cdr3_aa: CASSSLGQGAKNIQYF
cdr3_nt: TGTGCCAGCAGCTCACTTGGACAGGGGGCCAAAAACATTCAGTACTTC
v_call: TRBV5-6
cdr3_length: 16
j_call: TRBJ2-4
d_call: TRBD1
clone_size: NA

cdr3_aa: CASSLGQGVDEQYF
cdr3_nt: TGTGCCAGCAGCTTGGGGCAGGGGGTCGACGAGCAGTACTTC
v_call: TRBV5-6
cdr3_length: 14
j_call: TRBJ2-7
d_call: TRBD1
clone_size: NA

cdr3_aa: CAWSLEGASYEQYF
cdr3_nt: TGTGCCTGGAGTTTGGAGGGGGCCTCCTACGAGCAGTACTTC
v_call: TRBV30
cdr3_length: 14
j_call: TRBJ2-7
d_call: NA
clone_size: NA

cdr3_aa: CASSLELRYEQYF
cdr3_nt: TGTGCCAGCAGCTTGGAGCTGCGGTACGAGCAGTACTTC
v_call: TRBV5-4
cdr3_length: 13
j_call: TRBJ2-7
d_call: NA
clone_size: once

cdr3_aa: CASSVRDRATGELFF
cdr3_nt: TGTGCCAGCAGTGTGCGGGACAGGGCCACCGGGGAGCTGTTTTTT
v_call: TRBV6-5
cdr3_length: 15
j_call: TRBJ2-2
d_call: TRBD1
clone_size: NA

cdr3_aa: CASSRGEGGYTF
cdr3_nt: TGCGCCAGCAGCCGCGGGGAGGGTGGCTACACCTTC
v_call: TRBV4-3
cdr3_length: 12
j_call: TRBJ1-2
d_call: NA
clone_size: NA

cdr3_aa: CASSGGGSGETQYF
cdr3_nt: TGTGCCAGCAGCGGTGGGGGCTCCGGGGAGACCCAGTACTTC
v_call: TRBV9
cdr3_length: 14
j_call: TRBJ2-5
d_call: NA
clone_size: NA

cdr3_aa: CASSLARLQGETPATTEAFF
cdr3_nt: TGCGCCAGCAGCTTGGCCCGCTTACAGGGCGAAACACCCGCGACCACTGAAGCTTTCTTT
v_call: TRBV5-1
cdr3_length: 20
j_call: TRBJ1-1
d_call: NA
clone_size: NA

cdr3_aa: CASSLAGTQYF
cdr3_nt: TGTGCCAGCAGCTTAGCGGGCACGCAGTATTTT
v_call: TRBV7-2
cdr3_length: 11
j_call: TRBJ2-3
d_call: NA
clone_size: NA

cdr3_aa: CASRAGPAISYEQYF
cdr3_nt: TGTGCCAGCAGGGCAGGGCCCGCCATTTCCTACGAGCAGTACTTC
v_call: TRBV6-1
cdr3_length: 15
j_call: TRBJ2-7
d_call: NA
clone_size: once

cdr3_aa: CASSLATGLNSYEQYF
cdr3_nt: TGCGCCAGCAGCTTGGCGACAGGGCTTAACTCCTACGAGCAGTACTTC
v_call: TRBV5-1
cdr3_length: 16
j_call: TRBJ2-7
d_call: TRBD1
clone_size: NA

cdr3_aa: CASSLSSGKPQETQYF
cdr3_nt: TGTGCCAGCAGCTTATCAAGCGGCAAGCCCCAAGAGACCCAGTACTTC
v_call: TRBV7-8
cdr3_length: 16
j_call: TRBJ2-5
d_call: NA
clone_size: NA

cdr3_aa: CAWSDTGRSAPLHF
cdr3_nt: TGTGCCTGGAGTGACACAGGGCGTTCAGCACCCCTCCACTTT
v_call: TRBV30
cdr3_length: 14
j_call: TRBJ1-6
d_call: NA
clone_size: NA

cdr3_aa: CSAGALGGETQYF
cdr3_nt: TGCAGCGCCGGGGCCCTAGGGGGAGAGACCCAGTACTTC
v_call: TRBV29-1
cdr3_length: 13
j_call: TRBJ2-5
d_call: NA
clone_size: NA